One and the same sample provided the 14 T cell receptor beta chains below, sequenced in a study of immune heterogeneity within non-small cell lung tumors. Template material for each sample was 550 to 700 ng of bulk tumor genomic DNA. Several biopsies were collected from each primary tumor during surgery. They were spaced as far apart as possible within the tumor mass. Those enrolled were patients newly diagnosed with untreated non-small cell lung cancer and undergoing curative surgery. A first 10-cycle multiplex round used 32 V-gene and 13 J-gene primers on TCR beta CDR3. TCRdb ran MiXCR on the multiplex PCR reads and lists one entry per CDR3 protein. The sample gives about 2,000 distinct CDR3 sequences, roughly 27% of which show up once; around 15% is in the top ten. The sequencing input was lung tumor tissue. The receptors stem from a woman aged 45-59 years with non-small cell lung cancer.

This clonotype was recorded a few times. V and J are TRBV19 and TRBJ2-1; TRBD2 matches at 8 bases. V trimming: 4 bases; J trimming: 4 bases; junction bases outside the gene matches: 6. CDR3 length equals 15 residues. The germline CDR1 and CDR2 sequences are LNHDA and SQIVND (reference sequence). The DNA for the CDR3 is TGTGCCAGTAGTAAGAGCGGGGGAACTTACAATGAGCAGTTCTTC. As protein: CASSKSGGTYNEQFF.

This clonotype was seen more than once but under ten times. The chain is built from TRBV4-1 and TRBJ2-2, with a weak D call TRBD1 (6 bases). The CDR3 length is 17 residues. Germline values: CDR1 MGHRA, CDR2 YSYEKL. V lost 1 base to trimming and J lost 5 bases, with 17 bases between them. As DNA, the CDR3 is TGCGCCAGCAGCCAAGCGTTGAGGGGGTCTCGGACCGGGGAGCTGTTTTTT. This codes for CASSQALRGSRTGELFF.

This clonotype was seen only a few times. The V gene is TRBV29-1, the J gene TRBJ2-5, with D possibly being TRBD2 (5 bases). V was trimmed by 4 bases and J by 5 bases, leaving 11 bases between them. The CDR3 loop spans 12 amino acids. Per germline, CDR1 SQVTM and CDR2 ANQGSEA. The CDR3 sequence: CSVVAPGETQYF. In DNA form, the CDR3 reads TGCAGCGTTGTGGCCCCGGGGGAGACCCAGTACTTC.

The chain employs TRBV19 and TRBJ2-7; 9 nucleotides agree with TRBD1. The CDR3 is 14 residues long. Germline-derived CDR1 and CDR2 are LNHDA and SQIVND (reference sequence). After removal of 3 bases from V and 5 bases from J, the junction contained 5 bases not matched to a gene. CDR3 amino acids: CASSITGGGHEQYF. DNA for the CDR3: TGTGCCAGTAGTATTACAGGGGGCGGACACGAGCAGTACTTC.

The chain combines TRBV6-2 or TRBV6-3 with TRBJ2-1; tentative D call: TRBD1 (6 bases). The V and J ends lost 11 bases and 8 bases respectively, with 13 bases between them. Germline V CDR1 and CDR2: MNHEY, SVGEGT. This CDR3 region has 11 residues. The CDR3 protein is CARPGVDEQFF. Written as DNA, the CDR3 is TGTGCCCGCCCAGGGGTCGATGAGCAGTTCTTC.

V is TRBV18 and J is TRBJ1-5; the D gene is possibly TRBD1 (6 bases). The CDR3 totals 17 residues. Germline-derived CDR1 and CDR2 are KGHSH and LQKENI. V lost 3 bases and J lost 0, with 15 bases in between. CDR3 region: CASSPVRTVFSNQPQHF. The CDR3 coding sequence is TGTGCCAGCTCACCCGTCCGGACAGTCTTTAGCAATCAGCCCCAGCATTTT.

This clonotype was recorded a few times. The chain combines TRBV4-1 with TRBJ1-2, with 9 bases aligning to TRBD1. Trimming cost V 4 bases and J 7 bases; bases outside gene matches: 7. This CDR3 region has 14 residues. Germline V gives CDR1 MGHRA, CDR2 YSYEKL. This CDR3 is CASSPANRGLGYTF. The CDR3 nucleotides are TGCGCCAGCAGCCCCGCCAACAGGGGGCTTGGCTACACCTTC.

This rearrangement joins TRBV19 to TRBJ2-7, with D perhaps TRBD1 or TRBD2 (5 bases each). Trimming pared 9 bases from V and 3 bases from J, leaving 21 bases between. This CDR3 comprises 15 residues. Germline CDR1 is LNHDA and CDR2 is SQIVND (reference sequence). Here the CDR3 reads CASARDGGDYYEQYF. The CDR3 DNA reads TGTGCCAGCGCTCGGGACGGCGGCGATTACTACGAGCAGTACTTC.

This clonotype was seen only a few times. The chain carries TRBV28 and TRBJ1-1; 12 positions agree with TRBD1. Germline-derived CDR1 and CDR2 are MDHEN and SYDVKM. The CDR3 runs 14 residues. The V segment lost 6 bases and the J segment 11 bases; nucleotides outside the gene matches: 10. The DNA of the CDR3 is TGTGCCAGCAGCCAGGGACAGGGGGCGCGTGGGGCTTTCTTT. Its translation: CASSQGQGARGAFF.

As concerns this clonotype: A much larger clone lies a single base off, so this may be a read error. The CDR3 DNA reads TGTGTCAGCACCCTGGGGCAGGGCGGCCGGGAAAAACTGTTTTTT. Its protein is CVSTLGQGGREKLFF. This chain links TRBV28 with TRBJ1-4; TRBD1 might be the D (5 bases). The CDR3 contains 15 residues. CDR1 MDHEN and CDR2 SYDVKM come from the germline V gene. The full variable domain, completed using reference TRBV28 and TRBJ1-4, is DVKVTQSSRYLVKRTGEKVFLECVQDMDHENMFWYRQDPGLGLRLIYFSYDVKMKEKGDIPEGYSVSREKKERFSLILESASTNQTSMYLCVSTLGQGGREKLFFGSGTQLSVL.

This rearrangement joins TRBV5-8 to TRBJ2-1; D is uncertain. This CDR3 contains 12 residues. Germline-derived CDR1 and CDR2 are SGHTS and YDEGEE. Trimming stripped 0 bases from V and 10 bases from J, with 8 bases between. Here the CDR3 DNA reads TGTGCCAGCAGCTTGGACAGCCCCGAGCAGTTCTTC. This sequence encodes CASSLDSPEQFF.

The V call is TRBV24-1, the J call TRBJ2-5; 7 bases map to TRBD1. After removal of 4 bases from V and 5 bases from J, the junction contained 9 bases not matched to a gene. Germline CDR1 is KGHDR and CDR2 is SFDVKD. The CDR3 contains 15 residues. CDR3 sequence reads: CATSESQGRRETQYF. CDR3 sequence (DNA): TGTGCCACCAGTGAATCACAGGGGCGCCGGGAGACCCAGTACTTC.

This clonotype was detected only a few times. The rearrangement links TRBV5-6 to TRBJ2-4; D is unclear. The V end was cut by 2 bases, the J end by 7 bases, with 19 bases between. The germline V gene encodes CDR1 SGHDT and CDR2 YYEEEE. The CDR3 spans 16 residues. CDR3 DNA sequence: TGTGCCAGCAGCTTAGCTTCCCTCTGGTTAGTTAACATTCAGTACTTC. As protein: CASSLASLWLVNIQYF.

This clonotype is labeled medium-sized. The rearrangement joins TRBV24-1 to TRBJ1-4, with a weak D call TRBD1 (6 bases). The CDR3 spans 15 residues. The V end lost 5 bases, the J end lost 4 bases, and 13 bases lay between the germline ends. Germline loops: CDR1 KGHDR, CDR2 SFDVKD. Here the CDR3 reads CATSGSGTRNEKLFF. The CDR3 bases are TGTGCCACCAGTGGCTCCGGGACACGTAATGAAAAACTGTTTTTT.